The entry below gives a single TCR beta chain sequence along with its context. Antigen: not known. The CDR3 runs 18 residues. CDR1 is SGDLS and CDR2 is YYNGEE in the germline V gene. The ends lost 3 bases at V and 4 bases at J; junction bases unmatched: 12. The data originate from a study of cytomegalovirus exposure and HLA in healthy donors. Primers included in the PCR were 60 Vbeta and 13 Jbeta primers. Sequencing used immunoSEQ multiplex PCR; TCRdb keeps in-frame clones, though not all of them. The table has about 190,000 clones, more than 70% seen once. General study findings and limits: In the analysis, some V segments, TRBV6-2 and TRBV6-3 included, were excluded as indistinguishable. In vitro work confirmed that three CMV-associated chains recognize CMV antigens. It was reported that the classifier diagnosed cytomegalovirus status with high specificity and sensitivity in both the original and validation cohorts.

The chain carries TRBV9 and TRBJ2-7, with TRBD2 matching 14 bases. Sequencing used PBMCs. The clonotype was recovered from a man aged 25-45 years in good health and CMV-seropositive. CDR3: CASSADAGTSGGGYEQYF. DNA for the CDR3: TGTGCCAGCAGCGCGGATGCCGGGACTAGCGGGGGTGGGTACGAGCAGTACTTC.